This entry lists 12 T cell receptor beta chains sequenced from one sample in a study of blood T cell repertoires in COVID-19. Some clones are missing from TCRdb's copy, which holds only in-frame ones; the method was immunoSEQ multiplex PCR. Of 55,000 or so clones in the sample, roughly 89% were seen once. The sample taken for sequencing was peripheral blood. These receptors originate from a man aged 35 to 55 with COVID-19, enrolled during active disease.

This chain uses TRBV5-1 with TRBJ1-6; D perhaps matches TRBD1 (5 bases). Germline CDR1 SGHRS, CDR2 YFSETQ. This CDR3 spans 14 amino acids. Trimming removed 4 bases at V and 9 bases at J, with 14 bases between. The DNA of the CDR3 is TGCGCCAGCAGCCAGGACAAGGCTGGTTCACCCCTCCACTTT. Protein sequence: CASSQDKAGSPLHF.

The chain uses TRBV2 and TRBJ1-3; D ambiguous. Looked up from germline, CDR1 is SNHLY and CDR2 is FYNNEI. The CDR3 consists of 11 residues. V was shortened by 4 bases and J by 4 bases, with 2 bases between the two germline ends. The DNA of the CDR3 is TGTGCCAGCAGTGTAGGAAACACCATATATTTT. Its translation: CASSVGNTIYF.

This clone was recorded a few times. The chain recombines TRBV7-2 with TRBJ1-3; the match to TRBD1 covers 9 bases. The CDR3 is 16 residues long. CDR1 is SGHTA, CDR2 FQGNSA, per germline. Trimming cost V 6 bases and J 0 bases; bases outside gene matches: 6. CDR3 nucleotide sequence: TGTGCCAGCAGTCAACAGGGGGCACGCTCTGGAAACACCATATATTTT. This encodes CASSQQGARSGNTIYF.

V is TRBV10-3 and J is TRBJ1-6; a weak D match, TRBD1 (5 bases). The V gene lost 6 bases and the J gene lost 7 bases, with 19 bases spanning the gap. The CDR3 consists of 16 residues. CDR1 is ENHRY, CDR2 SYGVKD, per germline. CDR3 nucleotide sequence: TGTGCCATCAGGGGGGGAGGCCCCGCCGAAAATTCACCCCTCCACTTT. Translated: CAIRGGGPAENSPLHF.

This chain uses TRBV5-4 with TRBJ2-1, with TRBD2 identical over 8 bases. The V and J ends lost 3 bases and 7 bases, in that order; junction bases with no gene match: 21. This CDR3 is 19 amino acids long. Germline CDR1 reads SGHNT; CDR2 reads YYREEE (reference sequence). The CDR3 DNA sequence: TGTGCCAGCAGCTCCCCCACAGGGTCAAGCGGGGGAGGACATAATGAGCAGTTCTTC. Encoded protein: CASSSPTGSSGGGHNEQFF.

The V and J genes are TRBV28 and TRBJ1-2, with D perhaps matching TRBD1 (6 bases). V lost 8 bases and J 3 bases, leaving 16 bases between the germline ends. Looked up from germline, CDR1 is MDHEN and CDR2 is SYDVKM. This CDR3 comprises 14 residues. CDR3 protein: CASARSGAYYGYTF. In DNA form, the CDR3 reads TGTGCCAGCGCGAGATCAGGGGCCTACTATGGCTACACCTTC.

The CDR3 DNA sequence: TGTGCCATCAGTGACGGGGGGACTAGTCGATACAATGAGCAGTTCTTC. Translated: CAISDGGTSRYNEQFF. This sequence joins TRBV10-3 and TRBJ2-1; TRBD2 agrees at 8 bases. The V segment lost 3 bases and the J segment 4 bases; nucleotides outside the gene matches: 8. The germline CDR1 and CDR2 sequences are ENHRY and SYGVKD. This CDR3 region has 16 residues.

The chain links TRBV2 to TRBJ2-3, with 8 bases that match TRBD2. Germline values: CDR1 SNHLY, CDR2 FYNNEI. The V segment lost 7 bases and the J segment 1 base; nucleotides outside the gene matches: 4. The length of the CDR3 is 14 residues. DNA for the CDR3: TGTGCCAGCAAGGGGCGGGGGGGCACAGATACGCAGTATTTT. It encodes CASKGRGGTDTQYF.

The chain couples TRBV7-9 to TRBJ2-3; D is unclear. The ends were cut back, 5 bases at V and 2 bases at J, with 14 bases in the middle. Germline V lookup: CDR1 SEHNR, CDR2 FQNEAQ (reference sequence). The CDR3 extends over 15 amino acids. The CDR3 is CASSPGQAITDTQYF. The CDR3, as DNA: TGTGCCAGCAGCCCCGGTCAGGCAATCACAGATACGCAGTATTTT.

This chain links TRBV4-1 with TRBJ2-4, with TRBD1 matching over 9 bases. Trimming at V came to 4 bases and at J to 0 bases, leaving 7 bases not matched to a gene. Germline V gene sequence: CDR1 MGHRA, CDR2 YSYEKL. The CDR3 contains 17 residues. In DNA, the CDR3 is TGCGCCAGCAGCCGTCCCGGGACAGGGCTAGCCAAAAACATTCAGTACTTC. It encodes CASSRPGTGLAKNIQYF.

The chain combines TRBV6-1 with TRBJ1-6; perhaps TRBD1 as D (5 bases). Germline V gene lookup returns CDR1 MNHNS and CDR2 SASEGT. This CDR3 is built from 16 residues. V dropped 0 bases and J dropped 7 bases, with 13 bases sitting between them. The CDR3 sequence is CASSEAGDSRNSPLHF. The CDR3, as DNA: TGTGCCAGCAGTGAAGCGGGTGACAGTCGGAATTCACCCCTCCACTTT.

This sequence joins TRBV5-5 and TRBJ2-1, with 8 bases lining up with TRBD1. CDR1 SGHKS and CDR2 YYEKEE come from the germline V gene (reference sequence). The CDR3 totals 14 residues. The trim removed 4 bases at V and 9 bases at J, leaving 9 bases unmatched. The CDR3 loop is CASSPQQGGVEQFF. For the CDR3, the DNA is TGTGCCAGCAGCCCCCAACAGGGGGGCGTTGAGCAGTTCTTC.